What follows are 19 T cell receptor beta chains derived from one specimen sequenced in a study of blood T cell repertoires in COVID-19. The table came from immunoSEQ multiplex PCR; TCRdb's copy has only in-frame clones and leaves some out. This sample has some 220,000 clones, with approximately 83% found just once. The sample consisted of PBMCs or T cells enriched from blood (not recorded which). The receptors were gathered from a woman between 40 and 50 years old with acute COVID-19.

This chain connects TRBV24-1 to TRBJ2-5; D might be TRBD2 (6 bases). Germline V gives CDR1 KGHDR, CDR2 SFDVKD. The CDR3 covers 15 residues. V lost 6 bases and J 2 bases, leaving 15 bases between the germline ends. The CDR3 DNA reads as TGTGCCACCAGTCCCGGGGGTGGGATTCAAGAGACCCAGTACTTC. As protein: CATSPGGGIQETQYF.

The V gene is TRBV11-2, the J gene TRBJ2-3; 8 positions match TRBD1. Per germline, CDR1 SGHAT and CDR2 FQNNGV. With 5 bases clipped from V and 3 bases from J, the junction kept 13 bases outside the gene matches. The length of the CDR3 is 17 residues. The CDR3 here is CASSPRAATGVTDTQYF. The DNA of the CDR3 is TGTGCCAGCAGCCCAAGGGCGGCGACAGGGGTAACAGATACGCAGTATTTT.

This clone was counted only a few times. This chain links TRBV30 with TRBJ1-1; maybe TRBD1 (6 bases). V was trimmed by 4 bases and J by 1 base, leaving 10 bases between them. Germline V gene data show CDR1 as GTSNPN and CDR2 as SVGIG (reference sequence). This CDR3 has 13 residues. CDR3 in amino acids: CAWTGQSNTEAFF. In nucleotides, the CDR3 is TGTGCCTGGACAGGACAGTCGAACACTGAAGCTTTCTTT.

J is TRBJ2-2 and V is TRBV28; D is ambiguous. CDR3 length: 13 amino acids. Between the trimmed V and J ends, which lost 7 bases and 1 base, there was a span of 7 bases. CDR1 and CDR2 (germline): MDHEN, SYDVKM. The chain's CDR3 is CASTQENTGELFF. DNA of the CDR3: TGTGCCAGCACTCAGGAGAACACCGGGGAGCTGTTTTTT.

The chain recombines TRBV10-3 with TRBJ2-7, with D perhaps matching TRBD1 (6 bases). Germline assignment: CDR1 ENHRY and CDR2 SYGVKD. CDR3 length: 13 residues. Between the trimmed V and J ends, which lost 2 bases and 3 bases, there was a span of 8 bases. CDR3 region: CAISEGQFYEQYF. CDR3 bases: TGTGCCATCAGTGAGGGACAGTTCTACGAGCAGTACTTC.

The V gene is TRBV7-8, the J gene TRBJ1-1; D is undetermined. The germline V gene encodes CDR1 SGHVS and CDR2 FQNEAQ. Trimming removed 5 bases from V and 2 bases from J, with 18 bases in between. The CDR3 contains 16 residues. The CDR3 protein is CASSPRGRGGNTEAFF. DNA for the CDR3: TGTGCCAGCAGCCCTCGAGGGCGGGGAGGAAACACTGAAGCTTTCTTT.

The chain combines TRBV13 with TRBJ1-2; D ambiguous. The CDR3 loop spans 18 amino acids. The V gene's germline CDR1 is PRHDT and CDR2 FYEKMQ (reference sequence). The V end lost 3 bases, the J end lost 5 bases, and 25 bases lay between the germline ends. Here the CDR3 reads CASSFRSPIPGTAYGYTF. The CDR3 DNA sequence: TGTGCCAGCAGCTTTCGGTCCCCTATTCCGGGAACAGCTTATGGCTACACCTTC.

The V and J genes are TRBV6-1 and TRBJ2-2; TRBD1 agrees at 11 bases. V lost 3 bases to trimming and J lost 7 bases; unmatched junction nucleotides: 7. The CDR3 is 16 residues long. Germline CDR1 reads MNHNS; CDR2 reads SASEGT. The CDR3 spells CASSERGQGAVGELFF. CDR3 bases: TGTGCCAGCAGTGAGCGTGGACAGGGGGCGGTCGGGGAGCTGTTTTTT.

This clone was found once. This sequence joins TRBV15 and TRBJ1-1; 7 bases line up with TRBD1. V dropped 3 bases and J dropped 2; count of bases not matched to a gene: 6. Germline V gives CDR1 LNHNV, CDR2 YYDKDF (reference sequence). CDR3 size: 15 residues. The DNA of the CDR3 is TGTGCCACCAGCAGCACTACAGGGGCAAACACTGAAGCTTTCTTT. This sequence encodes CATSSTTGANTEAFF. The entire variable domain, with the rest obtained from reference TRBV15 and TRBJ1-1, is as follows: DAMVIQNPRYQVTQFGKPVTLSCSQTLNHNVMYWYQQKSSQAPKLLFHYYDKDFNNEADTPDNFQSRRPNTSFCFLDIRSPGLGDTAMYLCATSSTTGANTEAFFGQGTRLTVV.

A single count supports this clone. The CDR3 DNA is TGTGCCAGCAGTTCGGGCGGGAGCGATAATGAAAAACTGTTTTTT. Translated, it gives CASSSGGSDNEKLFF. The genes are TRBV28 and TRBJ1-4; D is undetermined. The CDR3 is 15 amino acids. Looked up from germline, CDR1 is MDHEN and CDR2 is SYDVKM. The ends were cut back, 4 bases at V and 4 bases at J, with 13 bases in the middle.

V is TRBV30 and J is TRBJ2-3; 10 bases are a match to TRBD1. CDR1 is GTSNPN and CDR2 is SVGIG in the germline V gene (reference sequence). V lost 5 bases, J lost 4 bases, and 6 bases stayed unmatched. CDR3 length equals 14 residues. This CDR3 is CAWLRTGGSDTQYF. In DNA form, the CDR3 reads TGTGCCTGGCTTAGGACAGGGGGATCAGATACGCAGTATTTT.

CDR3 protein: CASSYGTVNEKLFF. For the CDR3, the DNA is TGTGCCAGCAGCTATGGGACAGTGAATGAAAAACTGTTTTTT. The genes are TRBV7-9 and TRBJ1-4; 7 bases align to TRBD1. The germline CDR1 and CDR2 sequences are SEHNR and FQNEAQ (reference sequence). V lost 4 bases and J lost 5; bases outside the gene matches: 4. The CDR3 sequence is 14 residues long.

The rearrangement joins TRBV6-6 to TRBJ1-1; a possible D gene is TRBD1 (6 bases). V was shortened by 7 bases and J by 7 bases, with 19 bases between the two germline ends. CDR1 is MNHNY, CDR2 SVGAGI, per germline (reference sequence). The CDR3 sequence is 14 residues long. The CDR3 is CASTQGDMRGEAFF. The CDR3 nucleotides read TGTGCCAGCACCCAAGGGGACATGAGGGGTGAAGCTTTCTTT.

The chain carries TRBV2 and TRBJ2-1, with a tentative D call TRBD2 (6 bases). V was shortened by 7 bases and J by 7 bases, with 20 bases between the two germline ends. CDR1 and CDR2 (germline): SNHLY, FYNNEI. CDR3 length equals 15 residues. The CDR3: CASTPNWDFFNEQFF. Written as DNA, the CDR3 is TGTGCCAGCACTCCGAATTGGGACTTTTTTAATGAGCAGTTCTTC.

The CDR3 sequence: CASSLTTSGELDTQYF. The CDR3 DNA follows: TGTGCCAGCAGCTTAACGACTAGCGGGGAACTAGATACGCAGTATTTT. The chain carries TRBV11-3 and TRBJ2-3; 11 bases line up with TRBD2. The CDR3 loop spans 16 amino acids. CDR1 and CDR2 from the germline V gene are SGHNT and YENEEA. V gave up 2 bases and J gave up 5 bases; unmatched junction bases: 6.

CDR3 in amino acids: CASSIKARTEASYSPLHF. CDR3 in DNA: TGCGCCAGCAGCATCAAAGCTCGGACAGAGGCCTCCTATTCACCCCTCCACTTT. This rearrangement joins TRBV5-1 to TRBJ1-6; TRBD1 might be the D (6 bases). The CDR3 sequence is 18 residues long. The germline CDR1 and CDR2 sequences are SGHRS and YFSETQ. The V and J ends lost 4 bases and 8 bases respectively, with 25 bases between them.

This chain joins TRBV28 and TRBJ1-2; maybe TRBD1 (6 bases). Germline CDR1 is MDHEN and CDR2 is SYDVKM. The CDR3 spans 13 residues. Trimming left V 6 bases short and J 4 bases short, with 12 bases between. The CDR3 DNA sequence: TGTGCCAGCAGCCCAATACAGGGCTATGGCTACACCTTC. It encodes CASSPIQGYGYTF.

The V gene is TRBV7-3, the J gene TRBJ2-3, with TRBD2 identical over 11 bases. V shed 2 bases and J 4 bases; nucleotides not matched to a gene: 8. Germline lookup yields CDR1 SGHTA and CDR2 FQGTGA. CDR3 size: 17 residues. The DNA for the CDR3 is TGTGCCAGCAGCTTAGATCAACTAGCGGGAGTTGCAGATACGCAGTATTTT. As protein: CASSLDQLAGVADTQYF.

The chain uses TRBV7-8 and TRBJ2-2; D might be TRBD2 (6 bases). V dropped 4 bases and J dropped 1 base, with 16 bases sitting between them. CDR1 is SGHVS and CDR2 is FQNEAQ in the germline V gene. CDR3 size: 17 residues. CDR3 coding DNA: TGTGCCAGCAGCTCCCGGACCGGGACTCTGAACACCGGGGAGCTGTTTTTT. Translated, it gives CASSSRTGTLNTGELFF.